The T cell receptor (gamma chain) described here comes from a study of Vδ1+ human thymocytes. Study results and limitations: Bulk data may be misread because of unexpected Vdelta2 sequences. Around 20% of thymic delta-chain sequences were Vdelta2, with few Vdelta3, unlike blood Vdelta1+ controls. Many TRG clonotypes were shared between donors; TRD repertoires were essentially private. Thymic TRG and TRD repertoires appeared highly polyclonal, with Gaussian CDR3 length distributions.

The sorted cells were CD3+ Vdelta1+ Vdelta2- thymocytes from alphabeta-depleted thymus. For this clone: Its specificity is unknown.

Sequences come from RNA converted to cDNA by reverse transcription. Multiplex PCR used pooled V-gene forward primers and a constant-region reverse primer to amplify CDR3s. TCRdb reanalyzed the multiplex PCR reads using CATT. The sample includes approximately 11,000 gamma-chain clones, around 40% of them seen just once. The CDR3 contains 14 residues. Sequenced material: Vdelta1+ gamma-delta thymocytes from the thymus. As to subset: FACS-sorted CD3+ TCRalphabeta- TCRVdelta1+ TCRVdelta2- thymocytes. The clonotype was recovered from a boy under two years old who had congenital heart surgery. No V gene was called, though TRGJ1 or TRGJ2 was called as the J gene. The CDR3, as DNA: TGTGCCACCTGGGATGGGCCACTAAGGTATAAGAAACTCTTT. Its protein product is CATWDGPLRYKKLF.